One and the same sample provided the 28 T cell receptor beta chains below, sequenced in a study of T-cell reconstitution after alpha-beta-depleted transplantation in children. Unique molecular identifiers featured in how the TCRbeta library was prepared. TCRdb re-analysed the PCR reads in MiXCR, keeping a single row per CDR3 protein. The table has about 460,000 distinct CDR3 sequences, about an eighth seen once; the top ten hold roughly 15%. The sequenced sample was PBMCs, mostly from graft donor cells, obtained 180 days after TCRalphabeta/CD19-depleted stem cell transplant. These receptors were obtained from a female patient aged 2 to 10 who had a stem cell transplant for aplastic anemia, so the T cells may come from the graft donor.

This clonotype was found many times. The chain combines TRBV7-3 with TRBJ2-5; 7 positions agree with TRBD1. Trimming at V came to 4 bases and at J to 5 bases, leaving 10 bases not matched to a gene. CDR3 size: 15 residues. The germline CDR1 and CDR2 sequences are SGHTA and FQGTGA. The CDR3 sequence: CASSSATGTDETQYF. In nucleotides, the CDR3 is TGTGCCAGCAGCTCGGCGACAGGGACCGACGAGACCCAGTACTTC.

This clonotype appeared a few times. The chain links TRBV9 to TRBJ1-6, with a tentative D call TRBD1 (6 bases). Trimming took 2 bases from V and 5 from J, leaving 11 bases between them. Looked up from germline, CDR1 is SGDLS and CDR2 is YYNGEE. This CDR3 has 15 residues. CDR3 amino acids: CASSVRGADNSPLHF. In DNA, the CDR3 is TGTGCCAGCAGCGTTCGGGGGGCGGATAATTCACCCCTCCACTTT.

The chain combines TRBV12-3 or TRBV12-4 with TRBJ1-5; D gene ambiguous. The CDR3 extends over 16 amino acids. Trimming removed 0 bases at V and 1 base at J, with 10 bases between. The CDR3 bases are TGTGCCAGCAGTTTAGCGCTAGGAAGGAGCAATCAGCCCCAGCATTTT. Translated: CASSLALGRSNQPQHF.

For this clonotype: A much larger clone differs by one base, so this may be a read error. The chain recombines TRBV5-1 with TRBJ2-2, with 10 bases lining up with TRBD2. In germline, CDR1 is SGHRS, CDR2 YFSETQ. The CDR3 is made up of 15 amino acids. J lost 6 bases, V lost 6 bases, and 8 bases had no gene match. The CDR3, as DNA: TGCGCCAGCACTCCTGGACTAGCGGAGCCCGGGGAGCTGTTTTTT. As protein: CASTPGLAEPGELFF. The full variable domain, with the rest looked up from reference TRBV5-1 and TRBJ2-2, is KAGVTQTPRYLIKTRGQQVTLSCSPISGHRSVSWYQQTPGQGLQFLFEYFSETQRNKGNFPGRFSGRQFSNSRSEMNVSTLELGDSALYLCASTPGLAEPGELFFGEGSRLTVL.

This clonotype appeared once. This chain connects TRBV11-2 to TRBJ2-2; TRBD2 matches 7 bases. Germline V CDR1 and CDR2: SGHAT, FQNNGV. This CDR3 has 18 amino acids. The ends lost 1 base at V and 0 bases at J; junction bases unmatched: 8. The CDR3 bases are TGTGCCAGCAGCTTAGGATGGCTAGCGGAAACGAACACCGGGGAGCTGTTTTTT. Translation: CASSLGWLAETNTGELFF.

This clonotype has ten or more counts. CDR3 sequence: CATSVYRESDTQYF. The DNA for the CDR3 is TGTGCCACCAGTGTCTACAGGGAGTCAGATACGCAGTATTTT. This rearrangement joins TRBV24-1 to TRBJ2-3; weak D call: TRBD1 (6 bases). V was cut by 5 bases and J by 4 bases, with 12 bases left in between. This CDR3 contains 14 residues. Germline CDR1 reads KGHDR; CDR2 reads SFDVKD.

This clonotype was seen only a few times. V gene TRBV24-1 combines with J gene TRBJ1-5; no definite D call. Germline assignment: CDR1 KGHDR and CDR2 SFDVKD. CDR3 size: 13 residues. V lost 4 bases and J lost 7, with 10 bases in between. The CDR3 reads CATSDPNEQPQHF. The CDR3 bases are TGTGCCACCAGTGACCCTAACGAACAGCCCCAGCATTTT.

This clonotype was seen more than once but under ten times. The chain employs TRBV7-6 and TRBJ2-2, with D uncertain. Germline V gene data show CDR1 as SGHVS and CDR2 as FNYEAQ. This CDR3 has 16 amino acids. Trimming left V 5 bases short and J 2 bases short, with 15 bases between. The CDR3 DNA reads TGTGCCAGCAGCCGCTCTTGGGCGGAAAACACCGGGGAGCTGTTTTTT. Translation: CASSRSWAENTGELFF.

As regards this clonotype: A much larger clonotype is one base distant, so this may be a read error. The V and J genes are TRBV5-1 and TRBJ1-1; D possibly corresponds to TRBD1 (5 bases). V was pared by 6 bases and J by 2 bases, with 23 bases between. The CDR3 runs to 17 residues. Germline CDR1 is SGHRS and CDR2 is YFSETQ. CDR3 region: CASNHAPTWTSNTEAFF. The CDR3 nucleotides read TGCGCCAGCAACCATGCCCCAACTTGGACATCCAACACTGAAGCTTTCTTT.

The chain recombines TRBV19 with TRBJ1-2; weak D call: TRBD1 (5 bases). Trimming pared 7 bases from V and 5 bases from J, leaving 14 bases between. The CDR3 has 13 amino acids. Looked up from germline, CDR1 is LNHDA and CDR2 is SQIVND (reference sequence). The CDR3 DNA follows: TGTGCCAGTAAAAGCGACAGTCGATATGGCTACACCTTC. Translating gives CASKSDSRYGYTF.

There are a few counts of this clonotype. V and J are TRBV18 and TRBJ2-1; either TRBD1 or TRBD2 may fit D (5 bases each). Trimming pared 2 bases from V and 7 bases from J, leaving 18 bases between. Germline V gene data show CDR1 as KGHSH and CDR2 as LQKENI. CDR3 length equals 16 residues. DNA of the CDR3: TGTGCCAGCTCACCATACGCCCAGGGCCCGGGAAATGAGCAGTTCTTC. This codes for CASSPYAQGPGNEQFF.

The rearrangement links TRBV28 to TRBJ1-5; D is unclear. In germline, CDR1 is MDHEN, CDR2 SYDVKM. The V end lost 2 bases, the J end lost 1 base, and 9 bases lay between the germline ends. The CDR3 has 15 residues. The CDR3 here is CASSLPPRSNQPQHF. In DNA form, the CDR3 reads TGTGCCAGCAGTTTACCCCCAAGAAGCAATCAGCCCCAGCATTTT.

In its sample, this clonotype was seen a few times. This sequence joins TRBV29-1 and TRBJ2-2; no clear D. With 3 bases removed from V and 6 bases from J, the gap between germline ends came to 2 bases. Germline V gene data show CDR1 as SQVTM and CDR2 as ANQGSEA. The CDR3 spans 10 residues. The CDR3 nucleotides are TGCAGCGTTGACGCCGGGGAGCTGTTTTTT. Translating it yields CSVDAGELFF.

The V call is TRBV24-1, the J call TRBJ2-1, with 8 bases aligning to TRBD2. CDR1 is KGHDR and CDR2 is SFDVKD in the germline V gene. J lost 0 bases, V lost 4 bases, and 4 bases had no gene match. The CDR3 has 16 residues. The CDR3 DNA sequence: TGTGCCACCAGTGACATAAGCGGGAGCTCCTACAATGAGCAGTTCTTC. It specifies CATSDISGSSYNEQFF.

This clonotype was detected only a few times. The chain is built from TRBV20-1 and TRBJ2-1; D remains unclear. This CDR3 is built from 16 residues. Trimming pared 0 bases from V and 3 bases from J, leaving 15 bases between. Germline CDR1 is DFQATT and CDR2 is SNEGSKA (reference sequence). CDR3 residues: CSARDPTDWVYNEQFF. The CDR3, as DNA: TGCAGTGCTAGAGACCCGACCGACTGGGTCTACAATGAGCAGTTCTTC.

The rearrangement links TRBV28 to TRBJ2-5; possible D gene TRBD2, 7 bases. Trimming removed 5 bases from V and 2 bases from J, with 18 bases in between. This CDR3 spans 16 amino acids. Germline loops: CDR1 MDHEN, CDR2 SYDVKM. The CDR3 loop reads CASSALGGLEQETQYF. Written as DNA, the CDR3 is TGTGCCAGCAGTGCCCTCGGGGGGCTCGAACAAGAGACCCAGTACTTC.

The table lists this clonotype with a few counts. The chain recombines TRBV18 with TRBJ1-5; TRBD1 agrees at 10 bases. Trimming cost V 3 bases and J 7 bases; bases outside gene matches: 3. The length of the CDR3 is 14 residues. Germline V CDR1 and CDR2: KGHSH, LQKENI. CDR3 nucleotide sequence: TGTGCCAGCTCACCCGGGACAGGGGAACAGCCCCAGCATTTT. This gives the protein CASSPGTGEQPQHF. The complete variable domain, with remaining parts taken from reference TRBV18 and TRBJ1-5, reads NAGVMQNPRHLVRRRGQEARLRCSPMKGHSHVYWYRQLPEEGLKFMVYLQKENIIDESGMPKERFSAEFPKEGPSILRIQQVVRGDSAAYFCASSPGTGEQPQHFGDGTRLSIL.

Only a few counts were recorded for this clonotype. The V and J genes are TRBV11-3 and TRBJ2-7; D is possibly TRBD1 (5 bases). Trimming took off 5 bases at V and 4 bases at J, with 9 bases between the two ends. Germline V gene data show CDR1 as SGHNT and CDR2 as YENEEA. The CDR3 runs 12 residues. CDR3 sequence (DNA): TGTGCCAGCAGCCAGGACACTTACGAGCAGTACTTC. Its translation: CASSQDTYEQYF.

The J gene is TRBJ2-1, the V gene TRBV4-2; D remains ambiguous. Germline values: CDR1 LGHNA, CDR2 YNFKEQ. The V end lost 2 bases, the J end lost 10 bases, and 15 bases lay between the germline ends. This CDR3 comprises 14 residues. CDR3 residues: CASSQRGSNEEQFF. The DNA of the CDR3 is TGTGCCAGCAGCCAACGTGGCAGCAACGAGGAGCAGTTCTTC.

The table lists this clonotype with a few counts. The rearrangement uses TRBV20-1 and TRBJ1-4; D possibly corresponds to TRBD1 (6 bases). V was trimmed by 3 bases and J by 4 bases, leaving 12 bases between them. There are 14 residues in the CDR3. From germline, CDR1 is DFQATT and CDR2 SNEGSKA (reference sequence). The CDR3 reads CSASDRSGNEKLFF. Here the CDR3 DNA reads TGCAGTGCTAGTGACAGGAGCGGTAATGAAAAACTGTTTTTT.

V is TRBV30 and J is TRBJ2-5; TRBD2 matches 12 bases. The CDR3 extends over 16 amino acids. CDR1 and CDR2 from the germline V gene are GTSNPN and SVGIG (reference sequence). Trimming cost V 1 base and J 4 bases; bases outside gene matches: 7. In DNA form, the CDR3 reads TGTGCCTGGAGTGCCTCAGGACTAGCGGGGTCAGAGACCCAGTACTTC. It specifies CAWSASGLAGSETQYF.

V usage is TRBV9 and J usage is TRBJ1-5; D unresolved. V was pared by 2 bases and J by 8 bases, with 14 bases between. The CDR3 loop spans 14 amino acids. CDR1 SGDLS and CDR2 YYNGEE come from the germline V gene. This chain's CDR3 is CASSVGPVREPQHF. The CDR3 DNA follows: TGTGCCAGCAGCGTCGGTCCAGTGAGGGAGCCCCAGCATTTT.

This clonotype appeared many times. This chain links TRBV19 with TRBJ1-1; no clear D gene. This CDR3 contains 13 residues. V was pared by 3 bases and J by 7 bases, with 12 bases between. Germline-derived CDR1 and CDR2 are LNHDA and SQIVND (reference sequence). The CDR3 nucleotides read TGTGCCAGTAGTATGGACGGTGCTCTTGAAGCTTTCTTT. Translating it yields CASSMDGALEAFF.

The V gene is TRBV5-1, the J gene TRBJ2-7, with TRBD2 as a possible D gene (5 bases). The ends were cut back, 4 bases at V and 4 bases at J, with 15 bases in the middle. CDR3 length: 14 amino acids. Germline-derived CDR1 and CDR2 are SGHRS and YFSETQ. The CDR3 sequence: CASSRREREYEQYF. For the CDR3, the DNA is TGCGCCAGCAGCCGACGGGAAAGGGAATACGAGCAGTACTTC. Complete variable domain (other parts from reference TRBV5-1 and TRBJ2-7): KAGVTQTPRYLIKTRGQQVTLSCSPISGHRSVSWYQQTPGQGLQFLFEYFSETQRNKGNFPGRFSGRQFSNSRSEMNVSTLELGDSALYLCASSRREREYEQYFGPGTRLTVT.

This clonotype was recorded a few times. The rearrangement links TRBV7-2 to TRBJ2-1, with TRBD2 matching 7 bases. V trimming: 5 bases; J trimming: 4 bases; junction bases outside the gene matches: 5. This CDR3 has 14 amino acids. Germline V gene sequence: CDR1 SGHTA, CDR2 FQGNSA. This CDR3 reads CASSVPGLYNEQFF. The CDR3 DNA is TGTGCCAGCAGCGTGCCGGGACTATACAATGAGCAGTTCTTC.

This clonotype showed up just a few times. The chain is built from TRBV20-1 and TRBJ2-5, with no clear D. This CDR3 contains 15 residues. Germline V gene lookup returns CDR1 DFQATT and CDR2 SNEGSKA (reference sequence). Trimming removed 0 bases at V and 1 base at J, with 12 bases between. The CDR3 DNA reads as TGCAGTGCTAGAGATCTTCCCAGGACCCAAGAGACCCAGTACTTC. This translates into CSARDLPRTQETQYF.

This clonotype was observed a few times. The rearrangement uses TRBV27 and TRBJ2-5, with D tentatively TRBD2 (5 bases). V was shortened by 0 bases and J by 7 bases, with 9 bases between the two germline ends. The CDR3 runs 13 residues. CDR1 and CDR2 from the germline V gene are MNHEY and SMNVEV (reference sequence). Here the CDR3 DNA reads TGTGCCAGCAGTTTATCTCCCGCGGGGACCCAGTACTTC. Its protein product is CASSLSPAGTQYF.

This clonotype has more than one count but fewer than ten. The rearrangement joins TRBV7-8 to TRBJ2-1, with TRBD2 matching 9 bases. The CDR3 is 16 amino acids. V was pared by 3 bases and J by 7 bases, with 10 bases of the junction left unmatched. Germline CDR1 is SGHVS and CDR2 is FQNEAQ. Written as DNA, the CDR3 is TGTGCCAGCAGCTTTTCGCGCGGGAGGGCCCGGAATGAGCAGTTCTTC. As protein: CASSFSRGRARNEQFF.